The sequence of this TCR beta chain was determined in a study of CD8 T cells in ankylosing spondylitis. This clonotype appeared many times. Deletions cut 1 base from V and 3 bases from J, with 10 bases between. Germline V lookup: CDR1 SGHRS, CDR2 YFSETQ. This CDR3 region has 15 residues. Quantitative molecular-barcoded 5'-RACE generated the TCR beta libraries. TCRdb re-called the 5' RACE reads with MiXCR, one entry per CDR3 protein. The sample has about 240,000 distinct CDR3 sequences, roughly 10% seen once. This rearrangement joins TRBV5-1 to TRBJ2-2; TRBD1 might be the D (6 bases). Sequencing was performed on blood, either unsorted or a sorted T cell fraction (not recorded which). This TCR came from a male donor with ankylosing spondylitis or in good health (not recorded which). Written as DNA, the CDR3 is TGCGCCAGCAGCTTGTGGGACAAGGACACCGGGGAGCTGTTTTTT. This gives the protein CASSLWDKDTGELFF. The full variable domain, with the rest looked up from reference TRBV5-1 and TRBJ2-2, is KAGVTQTPRYLIKTRGQQVTLSCSPISGHRSVSWYQQTPGQGLQFLFEYFSETQRNKGNFPGRFSGRQFSNSRSEMNVSTLELGDSALYLCASSLWDKDTGELFFGEGSRLTVL.